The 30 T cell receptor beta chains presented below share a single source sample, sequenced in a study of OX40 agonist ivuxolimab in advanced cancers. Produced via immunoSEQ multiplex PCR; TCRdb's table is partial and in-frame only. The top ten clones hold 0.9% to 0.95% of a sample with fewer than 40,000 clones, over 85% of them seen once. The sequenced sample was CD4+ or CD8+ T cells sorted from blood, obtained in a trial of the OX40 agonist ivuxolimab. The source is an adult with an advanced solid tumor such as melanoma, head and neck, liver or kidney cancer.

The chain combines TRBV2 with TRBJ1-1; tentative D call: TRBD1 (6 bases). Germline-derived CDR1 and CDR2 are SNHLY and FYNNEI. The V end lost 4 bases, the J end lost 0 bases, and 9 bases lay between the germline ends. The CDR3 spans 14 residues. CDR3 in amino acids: CASSAGHLNTEAFF. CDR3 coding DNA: TGTGCCAGCAGTGCGGGACACCTGAACACTGAAGCTTTCTTT.

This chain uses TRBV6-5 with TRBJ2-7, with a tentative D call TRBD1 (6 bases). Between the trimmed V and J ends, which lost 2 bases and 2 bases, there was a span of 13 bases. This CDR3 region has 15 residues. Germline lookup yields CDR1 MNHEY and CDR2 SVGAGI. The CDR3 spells CASSYLQGTTYEQYF. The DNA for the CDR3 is TGTGCCAGCAGTTACCTACAGGGTACTACCTACGAGCAGTACTTC.

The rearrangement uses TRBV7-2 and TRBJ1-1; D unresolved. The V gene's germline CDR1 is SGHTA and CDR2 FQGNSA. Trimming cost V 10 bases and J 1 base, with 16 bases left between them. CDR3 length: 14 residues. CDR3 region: CATHPAMANTEAFF. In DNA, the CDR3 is TGTGCCACTCATCCCGCCATGGCGAACACTGAAGCTTTCTTT.

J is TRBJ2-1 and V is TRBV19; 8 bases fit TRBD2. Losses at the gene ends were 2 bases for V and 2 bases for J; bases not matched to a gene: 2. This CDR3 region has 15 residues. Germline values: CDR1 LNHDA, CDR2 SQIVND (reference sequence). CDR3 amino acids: CASSISREAYNEQFF. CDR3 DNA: TGTGCCAGTAGTATATCGCGGGAGGCCTACAATGAGCAGTTCTTC.

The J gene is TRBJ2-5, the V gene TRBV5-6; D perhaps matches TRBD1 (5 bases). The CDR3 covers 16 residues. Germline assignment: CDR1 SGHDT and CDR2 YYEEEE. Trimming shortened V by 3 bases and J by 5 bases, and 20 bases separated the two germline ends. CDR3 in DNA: TGTGCCAGCAGCTCCATTCAAGGACACGGTGGGGAGACCCAGTACTTC. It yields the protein CASSSIQGHGGETQYF.

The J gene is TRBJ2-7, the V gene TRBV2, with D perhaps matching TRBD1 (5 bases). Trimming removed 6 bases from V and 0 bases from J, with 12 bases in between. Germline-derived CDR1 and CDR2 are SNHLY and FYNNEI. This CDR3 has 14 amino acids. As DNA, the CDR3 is TGTGCCAGCAGCCTTGGGGCCAGCTCCTACGAGCAGTACTTC. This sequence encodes CASSLGASSYEQYF.

CDR3: CASSLSGRQNSPLHF. The CDR3 DNA reads TGTGCCAGCAGTTTATCTGGCCGCCAAAATTCACCCCTCCACTTT. The V and J genes are TRBV27 and TRBJ1-6; no firm D call. The germline V gene encodes CDR1 MNHEY and CDR2 SMNVEV (reference sequence). V dropped 0 bases and J dropped 7 bases, with 10 bases sitting between them. CDR3 size: 15 residues.

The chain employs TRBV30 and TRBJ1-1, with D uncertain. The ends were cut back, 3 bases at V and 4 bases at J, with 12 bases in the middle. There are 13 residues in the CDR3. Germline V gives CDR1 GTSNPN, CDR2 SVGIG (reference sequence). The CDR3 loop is CAWRVRVGTEAFF. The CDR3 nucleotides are TGTGCCTGGAGGGTTAGGGTGGGCACTGAAGCTTTCTTT.

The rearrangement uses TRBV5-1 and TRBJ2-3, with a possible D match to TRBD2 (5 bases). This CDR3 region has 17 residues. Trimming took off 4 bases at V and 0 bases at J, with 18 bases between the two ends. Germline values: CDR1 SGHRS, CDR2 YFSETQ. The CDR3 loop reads CASSPSGGPPSTDTQYF. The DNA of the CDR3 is TGCGCCAGCAGCCCTAGTGGAGGACCCCCTAGCACAGATACGCAGTATTTT.

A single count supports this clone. The CDR3 spells CASSRQGARTQAFF. The CDR3, as DNA: TGTGCCAGCAGTAGACAGGGGGCGCGAACTCAAGCTTTCTTT. The chain uses TRBV6-1 and TRBJ1-1, with 10 bases identical to TRBD1. Germline V gives CDR1 MNHNS, CDR2 SASEGT. CDR3 size: 14 residues. V shed 5 bases and J 9 bases; nucleotides not matched to a gene: 9.

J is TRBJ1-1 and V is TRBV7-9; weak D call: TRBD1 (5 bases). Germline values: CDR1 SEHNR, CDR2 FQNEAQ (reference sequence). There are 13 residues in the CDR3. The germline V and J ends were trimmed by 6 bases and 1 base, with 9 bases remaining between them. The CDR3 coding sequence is TGTGCCAGCAGTTCAGACAGGAACACTGAAGCTTTCTTT. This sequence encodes CASSSDRNTEAFF.

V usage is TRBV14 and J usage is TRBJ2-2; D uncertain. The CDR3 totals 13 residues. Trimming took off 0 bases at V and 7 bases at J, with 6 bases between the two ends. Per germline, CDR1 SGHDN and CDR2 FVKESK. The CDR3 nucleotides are TGTGCCAGCAGCCAAGAAAGGGACGGGGAGCTGTTTTTT. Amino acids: CASSQERDGELFF.

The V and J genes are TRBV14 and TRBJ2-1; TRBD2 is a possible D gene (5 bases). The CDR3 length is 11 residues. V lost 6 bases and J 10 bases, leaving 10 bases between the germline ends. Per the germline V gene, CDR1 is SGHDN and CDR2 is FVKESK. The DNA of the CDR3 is TGTGCCAGCAGTCCGACGGGAGAGCAGTTCTTC. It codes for CASSPTGEQFF.

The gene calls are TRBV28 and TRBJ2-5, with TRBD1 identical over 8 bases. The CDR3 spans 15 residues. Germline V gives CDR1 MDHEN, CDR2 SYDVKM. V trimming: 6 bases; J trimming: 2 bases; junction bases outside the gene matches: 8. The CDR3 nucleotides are TGTGCCAGCAGGCCAGGGGGCGCAAGGCAAGAGACCCAGTACTTC. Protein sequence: CASRPGGARQETQYF.

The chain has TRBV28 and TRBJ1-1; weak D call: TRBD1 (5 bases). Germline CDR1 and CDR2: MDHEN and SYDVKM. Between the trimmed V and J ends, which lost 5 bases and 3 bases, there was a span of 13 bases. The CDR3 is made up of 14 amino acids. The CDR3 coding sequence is TGTGCCAGCAGTAGCGGGGGGGGATACACTGAAGCTTTCTTT. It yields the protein CASSSGGGYTEAFF.

The CDR3 region is CASSMGDRGLRTDTQYF. In nucleotides, the CDR3 is TGTGCCAGTAGTATGGGCGACAGGGGGCTGCGCACAGATACGCAGTATTTT. The V and J genes are TRBV19 and TRBJ2-3; TRBD1 agrees at 10 bases. Losses at the gene ends were 3 bases for V and 1 base for J; bases not matched to a gene: 7. The CDR3 is 17 amino acids. Germline values: CDR1 LNHDA, CDR2 SQIVND (reference sequence).

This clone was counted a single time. CDR3 DNA sequence: TGTGCCAGCAGCGCGGACAACTACAATGAGCAGTTCTTC. Translation gives CASSADNYNEQFF. The chain is built from TRBV9 and TRBJ2-1, with D possibly TRBD1 on 5 matching bases. Germline V gene sequence: CDR1 SGDLS, CDR2 YYNGEE. The ends were cut back, 3 bases at V and 3 bases at J, with 7 bases in the middle. CDR3 length: 13 residues.

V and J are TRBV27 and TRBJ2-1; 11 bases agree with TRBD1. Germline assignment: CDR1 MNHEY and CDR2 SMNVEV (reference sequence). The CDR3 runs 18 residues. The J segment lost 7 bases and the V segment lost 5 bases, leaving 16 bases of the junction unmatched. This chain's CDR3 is CASSPGQGASERRNEQFF. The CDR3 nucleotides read TGTGCCAGCAGTCCTGGACAGGGGGCGAGTGAGAGGAGAAATGAGCAGTTCTTC.

DNA for the CDR3: TGTGCCAGCTCACCACAGGGGGTTTATGGCGGGGTTTCCTACAATGAGCAGTTCTTC. Amino acids: CASSPQGVYGGVSYNEQFF. J is TRBJ2-1 and V is TRBV18; either TRBD1 or TRBD2 may supply D (6 bases each). The V gene lost 1 base and the J gene lost 1 base, with 20 bases spanning the gap. The germline gives CDR1 KGHSH, CDR2 LQKENI. CDR3 length equals 19 residues.

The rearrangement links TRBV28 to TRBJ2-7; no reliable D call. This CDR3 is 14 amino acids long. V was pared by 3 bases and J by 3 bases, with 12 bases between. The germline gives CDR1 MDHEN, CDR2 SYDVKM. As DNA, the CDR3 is TGTGCCAGCAGTTTGGTCCGACGGATCTACGAGCAGTACTTC. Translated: CASSLVRRIYEQYF.

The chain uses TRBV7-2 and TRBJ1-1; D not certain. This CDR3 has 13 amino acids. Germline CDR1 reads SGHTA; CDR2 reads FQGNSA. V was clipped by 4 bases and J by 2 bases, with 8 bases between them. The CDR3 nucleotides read TGTGCCAGCAGCTCATCAAGAAACACTGAAGCTTTCTTT. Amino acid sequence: CASSSSRNTEAFF.

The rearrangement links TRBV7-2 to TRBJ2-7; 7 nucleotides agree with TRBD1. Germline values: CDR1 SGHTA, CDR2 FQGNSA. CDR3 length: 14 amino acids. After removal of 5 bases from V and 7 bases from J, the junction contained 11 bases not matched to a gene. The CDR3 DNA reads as TGTGCCAGCAGCCCGGACAGGAAGTCCGGGGAGCAGTACTTC. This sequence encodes CASSPDRKSGEQYF.

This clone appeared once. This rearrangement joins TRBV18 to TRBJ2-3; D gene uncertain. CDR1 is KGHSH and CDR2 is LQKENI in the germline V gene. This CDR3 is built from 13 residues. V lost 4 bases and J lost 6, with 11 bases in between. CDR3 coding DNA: TGTGCCAGCTCACTAGACCTCCGGGATACGCAGTATTTT. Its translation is CASSLDLRDTQYF.

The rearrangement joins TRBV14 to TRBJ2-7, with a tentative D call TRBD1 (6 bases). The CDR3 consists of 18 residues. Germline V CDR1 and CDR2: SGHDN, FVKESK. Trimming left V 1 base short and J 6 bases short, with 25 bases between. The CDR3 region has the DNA TGTGCCAGCAGCCAAGGGCGACGTGAAAGACAGGCTGGGTCCGAGCAGTACTTC. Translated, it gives CASSQGRRERQAGSEQYF. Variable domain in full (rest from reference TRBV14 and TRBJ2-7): EAGVTQFPSHSVIEKGQTVTLRCDPISGHDNLYWYRRVMGKEIKFLLHFVKESKQDESGMPNNRFLAERTGGTYSTLKVQPAELEDSGVYFCASSQGRRERQAGSEQYFGPGTRLTVT.

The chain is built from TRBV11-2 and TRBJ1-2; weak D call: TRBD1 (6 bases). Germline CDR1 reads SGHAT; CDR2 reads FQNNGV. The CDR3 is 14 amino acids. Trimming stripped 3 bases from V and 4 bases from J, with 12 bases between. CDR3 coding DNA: TGTGCCAGCAGCTTTGGGGGGCAGGGCTATGGCTACACCTTC. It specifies CASSFGGQGYGYTF.

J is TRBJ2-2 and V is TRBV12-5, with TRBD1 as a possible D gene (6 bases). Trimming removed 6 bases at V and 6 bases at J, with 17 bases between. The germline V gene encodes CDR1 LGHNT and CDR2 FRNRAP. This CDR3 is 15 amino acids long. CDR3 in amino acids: CASGPDRPRAGELFF. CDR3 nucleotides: TGTGCTAGTGGCCCAGACAGGCCCAGGGCCGGGGAGCTGTTTTTT.

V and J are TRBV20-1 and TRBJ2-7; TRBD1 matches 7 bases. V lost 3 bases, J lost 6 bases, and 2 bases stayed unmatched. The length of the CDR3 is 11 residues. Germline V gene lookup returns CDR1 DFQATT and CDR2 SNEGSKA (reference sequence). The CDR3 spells CSASEGAEQYF. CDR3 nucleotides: TGCAGTGCTAGTGAGGGGGCCGAGCAGTACTTC.

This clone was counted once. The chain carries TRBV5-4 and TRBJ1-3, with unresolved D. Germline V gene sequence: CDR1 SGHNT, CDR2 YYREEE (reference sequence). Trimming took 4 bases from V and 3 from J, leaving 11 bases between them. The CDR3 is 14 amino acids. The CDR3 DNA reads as TGTGCCAGCAGCGTTGTGGGAGGTGGAAACACCATATATTTT. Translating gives CASSVVGGGNTIYF.

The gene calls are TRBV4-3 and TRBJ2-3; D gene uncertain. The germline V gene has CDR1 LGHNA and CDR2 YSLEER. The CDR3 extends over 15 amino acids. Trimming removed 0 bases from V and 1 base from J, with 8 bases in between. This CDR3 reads CASSQDRGGTDTQYF. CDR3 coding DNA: TGCGCCAGCAGCCAAGATCGAGGTGGCACAGATACGCAGTATTTT.

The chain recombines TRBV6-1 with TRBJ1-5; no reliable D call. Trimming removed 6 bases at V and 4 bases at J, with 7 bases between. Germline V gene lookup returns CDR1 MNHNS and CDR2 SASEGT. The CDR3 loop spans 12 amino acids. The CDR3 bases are TGTGCCAGCAGCGGAAGTAATCAGCCCCAGCATTTT. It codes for CASSGSNQPQHF.